This T cell receptor beta chain came from a study of cytomegalovirus exposure and HLA in healthy donors. Broader study findings: When analyzed later, a missense DCLRE1C variant was found to be linked to TCR beta V- and J-gene trimming. HLA-A and HLA-B allele assignments for most subjects were reportedly predicted accurately using TCR beta sequences.

Primers: 60 Vbeta forward and 13 Jbeta reverse. Clones were sequenced by immunoSEQ multiplex PCR, and TCRdb holds only the in-frame ones, with some missing. The sample lists 90,000 to 150,000 clones; about 8% were seen once. A note on this clone: Its specificity is not known.

Trimming removed 7 bases from V and 2 bases from J, with 18 bases in between. The CDR3 loop spans 16 amino acids. The germline V gene encodes CDR1 MNHEY and CDR2 SMNVEV (reference sequence). Material for sequencing was PBMCs. V is TRBV27 and J is TRBJ2-1; weak D call: TRBD2 (6 bases). The receptor was isolated from a woman in her thirties or forties in good health and CMV-seropositive. This CDR3 is CASTPEGAGPYNEQFF. As DNA, the CDR3 is TGTGCCAGCACCCCTGAGGGAGCGGGTCCCTACAATGAGCAGTTCTTC.